This T cell receptor beta chain was obtained from a study of T cell responses to AZD1222 COVID-19 vaccine. Findings and caveats of the study: Just a handful of AZD1222 recipients tested seropositive at baseline. Clonal diversity may have been underestimated, and the donors were mostly white British, with more females than males.

Only in-frame clones appear in the TCRdb table, and some are missing; sequencing was by immunoSEQ multiplex PCR. Among 130,000 to 150,000 clones, approximately 90% were seen once, and the ten largest hold around 2.1%. Concerning this clone itself: Its antigen is currently unknown.

Second-dose timings of about 4 or about 12 weeks were pooled. This clonotype was sampled from an adult who received the AZD1222 COVID-19 vaccine. Sequenced here: peripheral blood, sampled 28 days after the second AZD1222 dose.

CDR3 DNA: TGTGCCAGCAGTTATTCATTGGACAGGGGGTATGGCTACACCTTC. Translation gives CASSYSLDRGYGYTF. The chain recombines TRBV6-5 with TRBJ1-2, with 10 bases identical to TRBD1. The CDR3 consists of 15 residues. Germline V gene sequence: CDR1 MNHEY, CDR2 SVGAGI. V was clipped by 3 bases and J by 5 bases; unmatched bases: 6.